The rows below give T cell receptor beta chains drawn from one sample of a study of beta chain features in type 1 diabetes. Assay used: immunoSEQ multiplex PCR; TCRdb lists only in-frame clones, some missing. The table has 130,000 to 150,000 clones, under 60% seen once. The sequenced material came from Tregs from blood. The receptors were sampled from a man between 18 and 29 years old in good health. Both conserved end residues are part of each CDR3. A D gene is named only where the DNA matches it firmly. Clone size is shown for a subset of rows, as once, few, many or a class of expanded clone.

size: -; length: 13; J: TRBJ1-1; D: -; V: TRBV7-2; DNA: TGTGCCAGCAGCTTAAGGACAACTGGCGAAGCTTTCTTT; CDR3: CASSLRTTGEAFF
size: -; length: 15; J: TRBJ2-1; D: TRBD2; V: TRBV27; DNA: TGTGCCAGCAGTTTCGGGCGGGAGAAGACGAATGAGCAGTTCTTC; CDR3: CASSFGREKTNEQFF
size: -; length: 14; J: TRBJ2-3; D: TRBD1; V: TRBV19; DNA: TGTGCCAGTAGTGTGGGACAGTTCTGGGATACGCAGTATTTT; CDR3: CASSVGQFWDTQYF
size: -; length: 13; J: TRBJ2-7; D: -; V: TRBV10-3; DNA: TGTGCCATCAGTCCGAGTCCAAATTACGAGCAGTACTTC; CDR3: CAISPSPNYEQYF
size: -; length: 17; J: TRBJ2-1; D: TRBD2; V: TRBV18; DNA: TGTGCCAGCTCAGTACGGGGGGGCCCAAGCTCCTACAATGAGCAGTTCTTC; CDR3: CASSVRGGPSSYNEQFF
size: -; length: 13; J: TRBJ1-2; D: -; V: TRBV4-3; DNA: TGCGCCAGCAGCCCGGGCGGGGGATATGGCTACACCTTC; CDR3: CASSPGGGYGYTF
size: -; length: 14; J: TRBJ2-7; D: TRBD2; V: TRBV4-2; DNA: TGTGCCAGCAGCCTAGCGGGGGCTACCTACGAGCAGTACTTC; CDR3: CASSLAGATYEQYF
size: -; length: 13; J: TRBJ1-2; D: TRBD1; V: TRBV7-2; DNA: TGTGCCAGCAGCTCCAGGGACAGCTATGGCTACACCTTC; CDR3: CASSSRDSYGYTF
size: few; length: 13; J: TRBJ2-1; D: TRBD2; V: TRBV19; DNA: TGTGCCAGTAAGACTAGCGGGGAGACGGAGCAGTTCTTC; CDR3: CASKTSGETEQFF
size: -; length: 15; J: TRBJ2-1; D: TRBD2; V: TRBV5-1; DNA: TGCGCCAGCGGCGGAGAGCGGGGGTCCTACAATGAGCAGTTCTTC; CDR3: CASGGERGSYNEQFF
size: few; length: 15; J: TRBJ1-1; D: TRBD1; V: TRBV10-3; DNA: TGTGCCATCAGTGTGGGACAGGGGATGAACACTGAAGCTTTCTTT; CDR3: CAISVGQGMNTEAFF
size: -; length: 14; J: TRBJ1-5; D: -; V: TRBV28; DNA: TGTGCCAGCCGAGACTATACTCCCGGGTGGCCCCAGCATTTT; CDR3: CASRDYTPGWPQHF
size: few; length: 13; J: TRBJ1-2; D: -; V: TRBV6-1; DNA: TGTGCCAGCAGTGTAACTAGGACGAACGGCTACACCTTC; CDR3: CASSVTRTNGYTF
size: few; length: 13; J: TRBJ2-3; D: -; V: TRBV27; DNA: TGTGCCAGCAGTCTCTACAGGGCAGATACGCAGTATTTT; CDR3: CASSLYRADTQYF
size: few; length: 14; J: TRBJ2-1; D: TRBD1; V: TRBV28; DNA: TGTGCCAGCATCGGGACAGGGAGACGCAATGAGCAGTTCTTC; CDR3: CASIGTGRRNEQFF
size: once; length: 16; J: TRBJ2-6; D: -; V: TRBV7-8; DNA: TGTGCCAGCAGCCCCCGGTGGAGCTCTGGGGCCAACGTCCTGACTTTC; CDR3: CASSPRWSSGANVLTF
size: few; length: 17; J: TRBJ1-4; D: TRBD1; V: TRBV7-9; DNA: TGTGCCAGCAGCTTAGGGACAGGGGGAACGGCTGCTGAAAAACTGTTTTTT; CDR3: CASSLGTGGTAAEKLFF
size: -; length: 16; J: TRBJ2-5; D: -; V: TRBV7-9; DNA: TGTGCCAGCAGCTTCCACCTTGCTAGCATCCAAGAGACCCAGTACTTC; CDR3: CASSFHLASIQETQYF
size: -; length: 14; J: TRBJ2-5; D: -; V: TRBV6-5; DNA: TGTGCCAGCAGTCAAGACTACCTCCAAGAGACCCAGTACTTC; CDR3: CASSQDYLQETQYF
size: -; length: 11; J: TRBJ2-5; D: -; V: TRBV20-1; DNA: TGCAGTGTAGGTCGAGGAGAGACCCAGTACTTC; CDR3: CSVGRGETQYF
size: few; length: 15; J: TRBJ2-6; D: -; V: TRBV4-3; DNA: TGCGCCAGCAGCCAAGACCCAGACACTTACAACGTCCTGACTTTC; CDR3: CASSQDPDTYNVLTF
size: few; length: 16; J: TRBJ2-1; D: -; V: TRBV5-6; DNA: TGTGCCAGCAGCTTGGTGGGGCGGGGACCGCGCTATGAGCAGTTCTTC; CDR3: CASSLVGRGPRYEQFF
size: -; length: 12; J: TRBJ2-7; D: -; V: TRBV30; DNA: TGTGCCTGGAGCGCCGGGGGCTACGAGCAGTACTTC; CDR3: CAWSAGGYEQYF
size: -; length: 15; J: TRBJ2-3; D: -; V: TRBV5-1; DNA: TGCGCCAGCATCGACCCCGAGGGGAGGAAAGATACGCAGTATTTT; CDR3: CASIDPEGRKDTQYF
size: -; length: 20; J: TRBJ2-6; D: TRBD1; V: TRBV7-8; DNA: TGTGCCAGCAGCCCCCTAGGGGCAGGGGGATACTTATCTGGGGCCAACGTCCTGACTTTC; CDR3: CASSPLGAGGYLSGANVLTF
size: few; length: 15; J: TRBJ2-2; D: TRBD1; V: TRBV5-1; DNA: TGCGCCAGCAGCCCCGGGACAGGGAACACCGGGGAGCTGTTTTTT; CDR3: CASSPGTGNTGELFF
size: -; length: 17; J: TRBJ2-2; D: TRBD2; V: TRBV6-4; DNA: TGTGCCAGCAGTAGGACTAGCGGGGGGCCAAACACCGGGGAGCTGTTTTTT; CDR3: CASSRTSGGPNTGELFF
size: few; length: 14; J: TRBJ1-1; D: TRBD1; V: TRBV5-1; DNA: TGCGCCAGCAGCTTGCGTCAGGGGGCATCTGAAGCTTTCTTT; CDR3: CASSLRQGASEAFF
size: few; length: 13; J: TRBJ1-1; D: -; V: TRBV14; DNA: TGTGCCAGCAGCTTCAGACAGAACACTGAAGCTTTCTTT; CDR3: CASSFRQNTEAFF
size: once; length: 11; J: TRBJ1-2; D: -; V: TRBV6-6; DNA: TGTGCCAGCACCAACAGTTATGGCTACACCTTC; CDR3: CASTNSYGYTF
size: few; length: 15; J: TRBJ2-1; D: TRBD2; V: TRBV5-1; DNA: TGCGCCAGCAGGTTAGCGGGCGTCTCCTACAATGAGCAGTTCTTC; CDR3: CASRLAGVSYNEQFF
size: -; length: 15; J: TRBJ2-3; D: TRBD1; V: TRBV10-3; DNA: TGTGCCATCAGACTTCGACAGGGGAGGTCAGATACGCAGTATTTT; CDR3: CAIRLRQGRSDTQYF
size: -; length: 13; J: TRBJ2-7; D: -; V: TRBV4-3; DNA: TGCGCCAGCAGCCAAGGACCGGGCTACGAGCAGTACTTC; CDR3: CASSQGPGYEQYF
size: -; length: 15; J: TRBJ2-7; D: TRBD1; V: TRBV4-2; DNA: TGTGCCAGCAGCCATCTCGGACAGGTCGTCTACGAGCAGTACTTC; CDR3: CASSHLGQVVYEQYF
size: -; length: 14; J: TRBJ1-1; D: TRBD1; V: TRBV19; DNA: TGTGCCAGTAGTTACCGGGACAGGGGCACTGAAGCTTTCTTT; CDR3: CASSYRDRGTEAFF
size: -; length: 14; J: TRBJ2-1; D: TRBD2; V: TRBV30; DNA: TGTGCCTGGACCCGGACTAGCGGGAGGGATGAGCAGTTCTTC; CDR3: CAWTRTSGRDEQFF
size: -; length: 16; J: TRBJ1-2; D: TRBD1; V: TRBV27; DNA: TGTGCCAGCAGGACCTACAGGGGCACTCACTACTATGGCTACACCTTC; CDR3: CASRTYRGTHYYGYTF